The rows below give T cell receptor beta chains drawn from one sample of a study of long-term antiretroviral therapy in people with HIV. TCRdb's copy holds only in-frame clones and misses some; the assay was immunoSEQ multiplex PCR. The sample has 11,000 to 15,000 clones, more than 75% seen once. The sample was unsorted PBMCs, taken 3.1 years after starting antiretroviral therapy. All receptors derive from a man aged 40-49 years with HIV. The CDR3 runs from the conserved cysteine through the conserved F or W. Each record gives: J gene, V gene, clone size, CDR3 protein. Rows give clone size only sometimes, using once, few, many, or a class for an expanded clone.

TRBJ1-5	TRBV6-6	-	CASSSTGGGNQPQHF
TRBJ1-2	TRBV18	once	CASSFSQEQPYGYTF
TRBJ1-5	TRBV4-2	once	CASSQDSVEYQPQHF
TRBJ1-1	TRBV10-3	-	CAVRLGANTEAFF
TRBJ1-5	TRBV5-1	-	CASSSEGQQPQHF
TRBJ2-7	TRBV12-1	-	CASSVDGNEQYF
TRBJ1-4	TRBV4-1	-	CASSQDIRTGTSEKLFF
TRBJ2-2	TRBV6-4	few	CASSDKGSTGELFF
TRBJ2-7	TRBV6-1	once	CASTNGQGPYEQYF
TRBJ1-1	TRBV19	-	CASSIGGLEAFF
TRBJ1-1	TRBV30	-	CAWSVPGAGEAFF
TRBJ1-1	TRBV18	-	CASSLGQGARTEAFF
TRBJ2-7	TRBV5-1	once	CASSISGHLSYEQYF
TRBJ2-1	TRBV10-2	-	CASSGGVSYNEQFF
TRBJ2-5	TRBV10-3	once	CAISESSGETQYF
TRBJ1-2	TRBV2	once	CASSVGGDYGYTF
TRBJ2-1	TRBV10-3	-	CAIDRDGNNEQFF
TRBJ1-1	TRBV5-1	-	CASSLAIVGKGSEAFF
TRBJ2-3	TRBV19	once	CASSRIAGATDTQYF
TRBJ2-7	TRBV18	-	CASSLTGVGTYEQYF
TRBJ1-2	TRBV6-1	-	CASGRTGGNYGYTF
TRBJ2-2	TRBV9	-	CASSVLEGRGTGELFF
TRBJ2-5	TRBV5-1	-	CASSLNQETQYF
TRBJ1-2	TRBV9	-	CASSSLTGFNYGYTF
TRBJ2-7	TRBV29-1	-	CSVGHGAYEQYF
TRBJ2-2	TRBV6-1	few	CASTWTGQSGELFF
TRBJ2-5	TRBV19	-	CASSIRGGETQYF
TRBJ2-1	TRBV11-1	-	CASSSPRDRADEQFF
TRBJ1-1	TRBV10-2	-	CASSDWSRNEAFF
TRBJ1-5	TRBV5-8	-	CASSLWGGNQPQHF
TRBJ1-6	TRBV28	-	CASSPGWNSPLHF
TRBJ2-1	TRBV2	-	CASIAGGPYNEQFF
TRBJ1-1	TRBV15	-	CATSRVSFSTEAFF
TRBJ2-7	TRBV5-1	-	CASSLEGSGTRLSYEQYF
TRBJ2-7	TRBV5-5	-	CASSGQGYPYEQYF
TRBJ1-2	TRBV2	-	CASRRTGAGYGYTF
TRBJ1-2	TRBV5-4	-	CASSLDGHYGYTF
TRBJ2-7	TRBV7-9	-	CASSYWTSGGAYEQYF
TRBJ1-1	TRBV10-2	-	CASSRTVMNTEAFF
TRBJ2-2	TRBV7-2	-	CASSSLGGGRAGELFF
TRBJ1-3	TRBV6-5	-	CASSYSSRGPGNTIYF
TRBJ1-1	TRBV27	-	CASSIAGDYMNTEAFF
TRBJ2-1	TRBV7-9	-	CASSSQTGAYNEQFF
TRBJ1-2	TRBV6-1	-	CASSEGASYGYTF
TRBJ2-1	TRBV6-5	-	CASSYNRGSYNEQFF
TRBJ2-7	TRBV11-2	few	CASSVTGRGQYF
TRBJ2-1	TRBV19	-	CASSFTSGGYNEQFF
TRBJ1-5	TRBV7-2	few	CASSARGGNQPQHF
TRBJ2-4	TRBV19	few	CASSIGTSIAKNIQYF
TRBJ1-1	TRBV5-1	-	CASSLDPGDDTEAFF
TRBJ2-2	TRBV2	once	CASSEEQWNTGELFF
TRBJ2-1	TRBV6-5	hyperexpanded	CASKKHCYNEQFF